A selection of T cell receptor beta chains follows, all from one sample in a study of T cells in Graves' hyperthyroidism and ophthalmopathy. TCRdb processed the multiplex PCR reads anew with MiXCR; each CDR3 protein has one entry. Of about 380,000 distinct CDR3 sequences in the sample, 15% to 20% are singletons; the top ten hold over 35%. The sample consisted of blood. The receptors here all came from a man aged 18 to 29 with Graves' ophthalmopathy. CDR3s include the opening cysteine and the closing phenylalanine or tryptophan. D genes are given only for firm matches. A row's size may be missing; if present it is once, few, many or a size class.

size: many
D: .
V: TRBV7-9
J: TRBJ1-5
DNA: TGTGCCAGCAGCCACCGGACCCTGCCCCAGCATTTT
CDR3: CASSHRTLPQHF

size: .
D: .
V: TRBV5-1
J: TRBJ1-2
DNA: TGCGCCAGCAGCGGGGATCTCGGGGGCTACACCTTC
CDR3: CASSGDLGGYTF

size: many
D: TRBD2
V: TRBV27
J: TRBJ2-1
DNA: TGTGCCAGTGCGAGCGGGGGGGGTTACAATGAGCAGTTCTTC
CDR3: CASASGGGYNEQFF

size: many
D: TRBD1
V: TRBV2
J: TRBJ1-1
DNA: TGTGCCAGCAACCAACAGGGGGCCACTGAAGCTTTCTTT
CDR3: CASNQQGATEAFF

size: many
D: .
V: TRBV13
J: TRBJ1-1
DNA: TGTGCCAGCAGCTTAGGCCTGGTGGGGGGGCGCACTGAAGCTTTCTTT
CDR3: CASSLGLVGGRTEAFF

size: few
D: .
V: TRBV24-1
J: TRBJ2-1
DNA: TGTGCCACCAGTGATTTCCGATCCACGTTGGGCAGAGACAATGAGCAGTTCTTC
CDR3: CATSDFRSTLGRDNEQFF

size: .
D: TRBD1
V: TRBV27
J: TRBJ1-2
DNA: TGTGCCAGCACCTTGACAGGGGACCACTATGGCTACACCTTC
CDR3: CASTLTGDHYGYTF

size: few
D: .
V: TRBV5-6
J: TRBJ1-4
DNA: TGTGCCAGCAGCCTGATACACGGCGAAAAACTGTTTTTT
CDR3: CASSLIHGEKLFF

size: .
D: TRBD1
V: TRBV18
J: TRBJ2-2
DNA: TGTGTCAGCTCACCACGGGACAGTCGTGACACCGGGGAGCTGTTTTTT
CDR3: CVSSPRDSRDTGELFF

size: .
D: .
V: TRBV6-1
J: TRBJ1-3
DNA: TGTGCCAGCAGCCCAGGCGACTCTGGAAACACCATATATTTT
CDR3: CASSPGDSGNTIYF

size: many
D: .
V: TRBV7-9
J: TRBJ1-6
DNA: TGTGCCAGCAGCTTACCCGGGCTGGGTTCACCCCTCCACTTT
CDR3: CASSLPGLGSPLHF

size: .
D: TRBD1
V: TRBV27
J: TRBJ2-7
DNA: TGTGCCAGCAGTTCCCCACGGGACAGGGGTTGGGGGGGGTACGAGCAGTACTTC
CDR3: CASSSPRDRGWGGYEQYF

size: .
D: .
V: TRBV20-1
J: TRBJ2-2
DNA: TGCAGTGCTAGTGCGTCGAACACCGGGGAGCTGTTTTTT
CDR3: CSASASNTGELFF

size: few
D: .
V: TRBV29-1
J: TRBJ2-3
DNA: TGCAGCGTTGATGGCCCGGACAGCGGATACACAGATACGCAGTATTTT
CDR3: CSVDGPDSGYTDTQYF

size: few
D: TRBD1
V: TRBV19
J: TRBJ1-5
DNA: TGTGCCAGTAGGATTGGGACAGGGGGCTTTCGGCAGCCCCAGCATTTT
CDR3: CASRIGTGGFRQPQHF

size: .
D: TRBD1
V: TRBV5-6
J: TRBJ1-1
DNA: TGTGCCAGCAGCTCTCAGCGGGACAGGGGGCTTGAAGCTTTCTTT
CDR3: CASSSQRDRGLEAFF

size: .
D: TRBD2
V: TRBV29-1
J: TRBJ2-1
DNA: TGCAGCGTTGGGGGACTAGCGGGAGATGCGAGTGACAATGAGCAGTTCTTC
CDR3: CSVGGLAGDASDNEQFF

size: many
D: .
V: TRBV5-4
J: TRBJ2-1
DNA: TGTGCCAGCAATATTGTGGGGGACAATGAGCAGTTCTTC
CDR3: CASNIVGDNEQFF

size: .
D: .
V: TRBV11-3
J: TRBJ2-4
DNA: TGTGCCAGCAGCTCTAGTGCGGGTTTAGACATTCAGTACTTC
CDR3: CASSSSAGLDIQYF

size: .
D: .
V: TRBV10-3
J: TRBJ1-2
DNA: TGTGCCATCAGTGACCCAGGATCTACTGGCTACACCTTC
CDR3: CAISDPGSTGYTF

size: .
D: TRBD1
V: TRBV19
J: TRBJ1-1
DNA: TGTGCCAGTAGTCCCTGGACAGGTTTGAACACTGAAGCTTTCTTT
CDR3: CASSPWTGLNTEAFF

size: many
D: .
V: TRBV19
J: TRBJ1-5
DNA: TGTGCCAGTAGTAACAGGGAGGATCAGCCCCAGCATTTT
CDR3: CASSNREDQPQHF

size: .
D: .
V: TRBV4-1
J: TRBJ1-1
DNA: TGCGCCAGCAGCCCCGGAAGAGCATTCACGAACACTGAAGCTTTCTTT
CDR3: CASSPGRAFTNTEAFF

size: .
D: TRBD2
V: TRBV5-1
J: TRBJ2-2
DNA: TGCGCCAGCAAATGGACTAGCGGGGAAGCCGGGGAGCTGTTTTTT
CDR3: CASKWTSGEAGELFF

size: .
D: .
V: TRBV29-1
J: TRBJ2-2
DNA: TGCAGCGTTCTGAGCGGATCGAACACCGGGGAGCTGTTTTTT
CDR3: CSVLSGSNTGELFF

size: .
D: .
V: TRBV4-2
J: TRBJ1-2
DNA: TGTGCCAGCAGCCAAGATATTGGCACGTCGTTATATGGCTACACCTTC
CDR3: CASSQDIGTSLYGYTF

size: many
D: .
V: TRBV2
J: TRBJ2-1
DNA: TGTGCCAGCAGGGGTAGCGGCCGCTCCTACAATGAGCAGTTCTTC
CDR3: CASRGSGRSYNEQFF

size: many
D: .
V: TRBV2
J: TRBJ2-1
DNA: TGTGCCAGCATCCAAAGAGAGACAGGCAATGAGCAGTTCTTC
CDR3: CASIQRETGNEQFF

size: many
D: .
V: TRBV20-1
J: TRBJ2-1
DNA: TGCAGTGCCCCTTCCGGGAAATCCTACAATGAGCAGTTCTTC
CDR3: CSAPSGKSYNEQFF

size: many
D: TRBD2
V: TRBV6-1
J: TRBJ2-1
DNA: TGTGCCAGCAGCTCTAGCGGGAGCTCCTACAATGAGCAGTTCTTC
CDR3: CASSSSGSSYNEQFF

size: .
D: .
V: TRBV7-9
J: TRBJ1-2
DNA: TGTGCCAGCAGCTTAGACAGGTTGGCTGGCTACACCTTC
CDR3: CASSLDRLAGYTF

size: once
D: .
V: TRBV18
J: TRBJ1-6
DNA: TGTGCCAGCTCACCAGTCGGGGAGGGGTCCTATAATTCACCCCTCCACTTT
CDR3: CASSPVGEGSYNSPLHF

size: many
D: TRBD2
V: TRBV7-3
J: TRBJ2-7
DNA: TGTGCCAGCAGAGGGACTAGCGGGGGTGAGCAGTACTTC
CDR3: CASRGTSGGEQYF

size: .
D: TRBD1
V: TRBV18
J: TRBJ1-1
DNA: TGTGCCAGCTCACCTAAGGGACAGGGAGTCAACACTGAAGCTTTCTTT
CDR3: CASSPKGQGVNTEAFF

size: .
D: .
V: TRBV27
J: TRBJ1-2
DNA: TGTGCCAGCAGTTTATCGGTCGACTATAACTATGGCTACACCTTC
CDR3: CASSLSVDYNYGYTF

size: .
D: TRBD2
V: TRBV7-2
J: TRBJ2-5
DNA: TGTGCCAGCAGCTTAGGGACTAGCGGGGGGCCGTCCTTAGAGACCCAGTACTTC
CDR3: CASSLGTSGGPSLETQYF

size: .
D: .
V: TRBV12-3/TRBV12-4
J: TRBJ2-6
DNA: TGTGCCAGCAGTTCCCGACGACAGGGAGGAGTGTTTACTGGGGCCAACGTCCTGACTTTC
CDR3: CASSSRRQGGVFTGANVLTF

size: .
D: TRBD2
V: TRBV27
J: TRBJ2-1
DNA: TGTGCCAGCAAAGCATCCGGGACTAGCGGGAGGAGTGAGCAGTTCTTC
CDR3: CASKASGTSGRSEQFF

size: many
D: .
V: TRBV2
J: TRBJ2-5
DNA: TGTGCCAGCAGTGAAGCCCCCGACGGGACCCAGTACTTC
CDR3: CASSEAPDGTQYF

size: .
D: .
V: TRBV5-1
J: TRBJ2-5
DNA: TGCGCCAGCAGCTTGGCGTCCGGGTCAGAGACCCAGTACTTC
CDR3: CASSLASGSETQYF

size: many
D: .
V: TRBV28
J: TRBJ1-4
DNA: TGTGCCAGCTACCGGCAGGGCGGAAAACTGTTTTTT
CDR3: CASYRQGGKLFF

size: many
D: .
V: TRBV6-1
J: TRBJ2-1
DNA: TGTGCCAGCAGTGGTACCGGGACGAGTCCCTACAATGAGCAGTTCTTC
CDR3: CASSGTGTSPYNEQFF

size: many
D: TRBD2
V: TRBV7-2
J: TRBJ2-5
DNA: TGTGCCAGCAGCTTCTCCGGGACTAGCTTGGAGACCCAGTACTTC
CDR3: CASSFSGTSLETQYF

size: many
D: .
V: TRBV5-6
J: TRBJ1-5
DNA: TGTGCCAGCAGCTTGAGTCAGCTGAGCAATCAGCCCCAGCATTTT
CDR3: CASSLSQLSNQPQHF

size: few
D: TRBD1
V: TRBV4-1
J: TRBJ2-1
DNA: TGCGCCAGCAGCCAAGTCGGACAGGGCCAAGAGCAGTTCTTC
CDR3: CASSQVGQGQEQFF

size: .
D: .
V: TRBV4-1
J: TRBJ2-1
DNA: TGCGCCAGCAGCCCCGCCCTCGACTACAATGAGCAGTTCTTC
CDR3: CASSPALDYNEQFF

size: few
D: .
V: TRBV19
J: TRBJ2-4
DNA: TGTGCCAGTAGTATAGCCAGTAAGAAAAACATTCAGTACTTC
CDR3: CASSIASKKNIQYF

size: many
D: .
V: TRBV7-9
J: TRBJ2-1
DNA: TGTGCCAGCAACCAACCAGGGGTCAATGAGCAGTTCTTC
CDR3: CASNQPGVNEQFF

size: .
D: .
V: TRBV19
J: TRBJ1-5
DNA: TGTGCCAGTAGTATTCGCGGTCAGCCCCAGCATTTT
CDR3: CASSIRGQPQHF

size: .
D: TRBD2
V: TRBV10-2
J: TRBJ2-3
DNA: TGCGCCAGCAGTGAGGGCCTAGCGGGGTACTGGGATACGCAGTATTTT
CDR3: CASSEGLAGYWDTQYF

size: .
D: .
V: TRBV5-8
J: TRBJ1-1
DNA: TGTGCCAGCAGCTTGGGCGGAGGGATGAACACTGAAGCTTTCTTT
CDR3: CASSLGGGMNTEAFF

size: many
D: .
V: TRBV12-5
J: TRBJ2-1
DNA: TGTGCTAGTGGTTTGGAGACCCCCAAAAATGAGCAGTTCTTC
CDR3: CASGLETPKNEQFF

size: once
D: .
V: TRBV12-3/TRBV12-4
J: TRBJ2-7
DNA: TGTGCCAGCAGGAGGGCGGCCTACGAGCAGTACTTC
CDR3: CASRRAAYEQYF

size: .
D: TRBD2
V: TRBV28
J: TRBJ2-7
DNA: TGTGCCAGCAGCTACCTAGCGGGAGAAATGCGGCAGTACTTC
CDR3: CASSYLAGEMRQYF

size: .
D: .
V: TRBV7-3
J: TRBJ1-2
DNA: TGTGCCAGCAGCTGGAGCACAAACTATGGCTACACCTTC
CDR3: CASSWSTNYGYTF